This TCR beta chain was recorded in a study of T cell responses to AZD1222 COVID-19 vaccine. Study-wide results and caveats: Spike-wide coverage was observed for vaccine-associated CD4 TCRs, with dominant responses at 160-218 and 743-854. Among the donors, most were white British and more were female, and clonal diversity was possibly underestimated.

Assay: immunoSEQ multiplex PCR; the TCRdb copy retains only in-frame clones and omits some. The sample has about 120,000 clones, about 90% seen once. The CDR3 contains 15 residues. Trimming stripped 4 bases from V and 2 bases from J, with 12 bases between. CDR1 and CDR2 (germline): LGHDT, YNNKEL (reference sequence). Turning to this clone: Antigen specificity is unknown.

The receptor comes from an adult in good health. V is TRBV3-1 (or the pseudogene TRBV3-2) and J is TRBJ1-3; possible D gene TRBD1, 6 bases. The input for sequencing was peripheral blood, taken on day 0 of AZD1222 vaccination. CDR3 sequence reads: CASSLVGGTGNTIYF. CDR3 sequence (DNA): TGTGCCAGCAGCCTGGTCGGGGGCACTGGAAACACCATATATTTT.